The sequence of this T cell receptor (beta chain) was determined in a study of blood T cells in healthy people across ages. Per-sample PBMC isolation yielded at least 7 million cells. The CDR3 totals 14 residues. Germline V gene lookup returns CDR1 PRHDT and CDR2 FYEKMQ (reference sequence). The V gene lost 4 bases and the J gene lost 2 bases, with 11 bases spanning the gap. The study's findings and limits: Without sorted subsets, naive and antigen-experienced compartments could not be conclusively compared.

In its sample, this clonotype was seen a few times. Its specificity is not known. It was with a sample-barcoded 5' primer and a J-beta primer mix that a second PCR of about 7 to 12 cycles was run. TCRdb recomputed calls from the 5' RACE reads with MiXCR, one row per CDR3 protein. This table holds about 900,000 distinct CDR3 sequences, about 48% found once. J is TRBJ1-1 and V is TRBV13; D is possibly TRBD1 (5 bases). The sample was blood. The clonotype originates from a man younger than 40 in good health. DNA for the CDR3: TGTGCCAGCAGCTCCAAGCAGGGAAACACTGAAGCTTTCTTT. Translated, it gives CASSSKQGNTEAFF.